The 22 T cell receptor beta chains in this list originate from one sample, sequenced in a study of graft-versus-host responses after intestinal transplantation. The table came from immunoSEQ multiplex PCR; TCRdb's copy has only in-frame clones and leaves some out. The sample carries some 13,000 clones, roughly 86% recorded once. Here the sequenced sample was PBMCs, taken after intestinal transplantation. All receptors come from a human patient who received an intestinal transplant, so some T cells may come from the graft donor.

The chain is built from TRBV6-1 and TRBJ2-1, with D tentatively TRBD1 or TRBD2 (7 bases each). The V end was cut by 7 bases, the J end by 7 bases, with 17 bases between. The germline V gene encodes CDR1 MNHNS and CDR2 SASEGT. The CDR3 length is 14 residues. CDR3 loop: CASIRAGGGNEQFF. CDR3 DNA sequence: TGTGCCAGCATACGGGCAGGGGGAGGGAATGAGCAGTTCTTC.

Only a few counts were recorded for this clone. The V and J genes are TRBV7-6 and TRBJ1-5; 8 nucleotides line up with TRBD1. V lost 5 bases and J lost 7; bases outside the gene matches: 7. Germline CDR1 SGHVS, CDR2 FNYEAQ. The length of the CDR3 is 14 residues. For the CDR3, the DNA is TGTGCCAGCAGCAGAACAGGGGGAGGACAGCCCCAGCATTTT. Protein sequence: CASSRTGGGQPQHF.

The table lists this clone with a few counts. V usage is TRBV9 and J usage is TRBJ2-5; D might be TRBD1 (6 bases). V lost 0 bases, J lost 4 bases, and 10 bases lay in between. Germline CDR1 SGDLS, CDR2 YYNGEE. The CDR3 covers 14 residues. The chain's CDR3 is CASSVGGQRETQYF. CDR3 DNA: TGTGCCAGCAGCGTAGGCGGACAGCGAGAGACCCAGTACTTC.

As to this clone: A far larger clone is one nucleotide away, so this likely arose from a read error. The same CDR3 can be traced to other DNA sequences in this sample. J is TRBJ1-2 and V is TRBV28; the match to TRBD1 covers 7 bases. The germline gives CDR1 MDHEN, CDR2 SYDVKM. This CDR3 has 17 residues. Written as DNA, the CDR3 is TGTGCCCGCAGGGGGGCGGTGAGGGGGACTCTAAACTATGGCTACACCTTC. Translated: CARRGAVRGTLNYGYTF.

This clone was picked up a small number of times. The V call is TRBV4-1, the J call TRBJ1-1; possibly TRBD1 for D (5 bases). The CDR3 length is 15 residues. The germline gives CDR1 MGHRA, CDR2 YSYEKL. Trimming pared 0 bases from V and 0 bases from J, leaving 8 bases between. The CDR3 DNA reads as TGCGCCAGCAGCCAAGAGGGGGTGATGAACACTGAAGCTTTCTTT. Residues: CASSQEGVMNTEAFF.

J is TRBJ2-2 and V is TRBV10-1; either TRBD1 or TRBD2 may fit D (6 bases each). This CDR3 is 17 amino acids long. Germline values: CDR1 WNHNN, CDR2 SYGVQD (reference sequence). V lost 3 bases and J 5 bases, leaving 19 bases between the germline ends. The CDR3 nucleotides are TGCGCCAGCAGTGATCGGGGGTGGAGGGACACAACCGGGGAGCTGTTTTTT. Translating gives CASSDRGWRDTTGELFF.

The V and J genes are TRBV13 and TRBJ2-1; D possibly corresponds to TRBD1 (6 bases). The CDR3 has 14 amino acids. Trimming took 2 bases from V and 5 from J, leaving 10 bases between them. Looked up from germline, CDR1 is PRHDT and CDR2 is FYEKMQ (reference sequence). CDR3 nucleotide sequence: TGTGCCAGCAGCTTAAGGACAGAGGACAATGAGCAGTTCTTC. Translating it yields CASSLRTEDNEQFF. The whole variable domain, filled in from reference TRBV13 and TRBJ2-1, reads AAGVIQSPRHLIKEKRETATLKCYPIPRHDTVYWYQQGPGQDPQFLISFYEKMQSDKGSIPDRFSAQQFSDYHSELNMSSLELGDSALYFCASSLRTEDNEQFFGPGTRLTVL.

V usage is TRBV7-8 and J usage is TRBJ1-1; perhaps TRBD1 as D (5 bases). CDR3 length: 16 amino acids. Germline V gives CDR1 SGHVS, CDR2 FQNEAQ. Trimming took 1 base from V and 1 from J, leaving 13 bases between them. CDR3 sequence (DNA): TGTGCCAGCAGCTTAGGAGTGGGGGGAGGGAACACTGAAGCTTTCTTT. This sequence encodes CASSLGVGGGNTEAFF.

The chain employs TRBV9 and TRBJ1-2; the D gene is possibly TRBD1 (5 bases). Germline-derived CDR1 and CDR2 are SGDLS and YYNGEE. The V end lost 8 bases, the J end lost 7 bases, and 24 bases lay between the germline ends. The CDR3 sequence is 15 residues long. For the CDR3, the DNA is TGTGCCAGTCCAACCCACTGGGACGCCCTTGTTGGCTACACCTTC. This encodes CASPTHWDALVGYTF.

The CDR3: CASSEWRIGGDNEQFF. The CDR3 DNA follows: TGTGCCAGCAGTGAATGGAGGATCGGGGGGGACAATGAGCAGTTCTTC. The chain couples TRBV25-1 to TRBJ2-1, with 8 bases that match TRBD2. V shed 1 base and J 5 bases; nucleotides not matched to a gene: 7. Per the germline V gene, CDR1 is MGHDK and CDR2 is SYGVNS. The CDR3 length is 16 residues.

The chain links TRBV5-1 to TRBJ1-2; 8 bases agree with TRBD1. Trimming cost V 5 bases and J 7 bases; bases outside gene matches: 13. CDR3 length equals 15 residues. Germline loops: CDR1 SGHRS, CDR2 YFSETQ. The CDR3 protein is CASREQGAVLFGYTF. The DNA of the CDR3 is TGCGCCAGCAGAGAGCAGGGGGCGGTGCTGTTTGGCTACACCTTC. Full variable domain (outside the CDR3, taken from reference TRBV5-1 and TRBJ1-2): KAGVTQTPRYLIKTRGQQVTLSCSPISGHRSVSWYQQTPGQGLQFLFEYFSETQRNKGNFPGRFSGRQFSNSRSEMNVSTLELGDSALYLCASREQGAVLFGYTFGSGTRLTVV.

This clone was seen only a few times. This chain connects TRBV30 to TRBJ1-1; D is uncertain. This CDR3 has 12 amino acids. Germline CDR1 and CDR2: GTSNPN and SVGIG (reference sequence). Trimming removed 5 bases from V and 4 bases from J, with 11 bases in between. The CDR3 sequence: CAWEDPGTEAFF. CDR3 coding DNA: TGTGCCTGGGAAGATCCCGGCACTGAAGCTTTCTTT.

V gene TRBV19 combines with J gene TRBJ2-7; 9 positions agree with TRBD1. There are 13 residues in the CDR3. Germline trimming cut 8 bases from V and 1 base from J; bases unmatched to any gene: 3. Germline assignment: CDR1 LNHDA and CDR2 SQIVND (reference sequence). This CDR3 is CASGTGLSYEQYF. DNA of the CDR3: TGTGCCAGTGGGACAGGGTTATCCTACGAGCAGTACTTC. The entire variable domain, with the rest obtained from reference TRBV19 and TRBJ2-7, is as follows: DGGITQSPKYLFRKEGQNVTLSCEQNLNHDAMYWYRQDPGQGLRLIYYSQIVNDFQKGDIAEGYSVSREKKESFPLTVTSAQKNPTAFYLCASGTGLSYEQYFGPGTRLTVT.

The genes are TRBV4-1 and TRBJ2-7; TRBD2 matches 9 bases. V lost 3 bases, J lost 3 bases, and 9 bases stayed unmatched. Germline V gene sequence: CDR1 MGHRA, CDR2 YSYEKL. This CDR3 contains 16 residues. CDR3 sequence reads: CASSHPLAGSDYEQYF. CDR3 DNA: TGCGCCAGCAGCCACCCGCTAGCGGGATCGGACTACGAGCAGTACTTC.

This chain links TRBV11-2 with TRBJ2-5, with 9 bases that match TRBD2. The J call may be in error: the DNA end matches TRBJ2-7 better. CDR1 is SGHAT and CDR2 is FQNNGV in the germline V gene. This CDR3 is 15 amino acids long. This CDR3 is CASSLAGGPYYEQYF. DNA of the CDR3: TGTGCCAGCAGCTTGGCGGGAGGGCCCTACTACGAGCAGTACTTC.

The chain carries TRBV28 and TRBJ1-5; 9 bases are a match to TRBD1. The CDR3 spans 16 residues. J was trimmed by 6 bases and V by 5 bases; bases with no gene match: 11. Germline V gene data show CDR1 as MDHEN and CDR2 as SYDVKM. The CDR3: CASSTGGEVSGQPQHF. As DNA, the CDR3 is TGTGCCAGCAGTACAGGGGGCGAGGTGTCCGGTCAGCCCCAGCATTTT.

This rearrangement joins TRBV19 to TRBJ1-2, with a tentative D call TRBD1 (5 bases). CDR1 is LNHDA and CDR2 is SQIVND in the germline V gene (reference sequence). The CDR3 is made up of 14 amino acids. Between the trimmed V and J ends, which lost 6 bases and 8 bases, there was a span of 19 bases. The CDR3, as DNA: TGTGCCAGTAGCCGCTCGGTGGGGGTCTGGGGCTACACCTTC. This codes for CASSRSVGVWGYTF.

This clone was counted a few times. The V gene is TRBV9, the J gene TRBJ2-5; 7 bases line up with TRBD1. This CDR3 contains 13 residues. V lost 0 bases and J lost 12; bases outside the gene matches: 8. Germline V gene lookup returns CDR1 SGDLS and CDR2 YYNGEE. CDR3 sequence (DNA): TGTGCCAGCAGCGTAGAGGGGTCCGGGACAGAGTACTTC. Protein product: CASSVEGSGTEYF.

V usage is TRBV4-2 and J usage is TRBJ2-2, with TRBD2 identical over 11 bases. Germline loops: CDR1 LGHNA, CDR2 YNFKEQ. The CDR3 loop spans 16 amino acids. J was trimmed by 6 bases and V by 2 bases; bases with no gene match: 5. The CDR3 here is CASSQYSGRAPGELFF. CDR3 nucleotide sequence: TGTGCCAGCAGCCAATATAGCGGGAGGGCCCCCGGGGAGCTGTTTTTT.

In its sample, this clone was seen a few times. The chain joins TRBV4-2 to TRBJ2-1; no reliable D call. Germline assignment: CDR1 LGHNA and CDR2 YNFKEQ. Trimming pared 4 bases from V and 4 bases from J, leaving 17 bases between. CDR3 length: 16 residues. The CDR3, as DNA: TGTGCCAGCAGCCGCGGTGCGTGGGAAGATTACAATGAGCAGTTCTTC. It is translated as CASSRGAWEDYNEQFF.

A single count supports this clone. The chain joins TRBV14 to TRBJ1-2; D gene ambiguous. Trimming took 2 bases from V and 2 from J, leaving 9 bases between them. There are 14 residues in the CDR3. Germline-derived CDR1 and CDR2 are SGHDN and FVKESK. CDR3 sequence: CASSQKVGNYGYTF. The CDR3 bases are TGTGCCAGCAGCCAAAAAGTCGGGAACTATGGCTACACCTTC.

DNA for the CDR3: TGCAGCGTCGGCGGCGCAGGGCACTCCGGGGAGCTGTTTTTT. The encoded protein is CSVGGAGHSGELFF. The chain recombines TRBV29-1 with TRBJ2-2, with D possibly matching TRBD1 (5 bases). The germline CDR1 and CDR2 sequences are SQVTM and ANQGSEA. V dropped 6 bases and J dropped 6 bases, with 17 bases sitting between them. The CDR3 totals 14 residues.